The clone carrying this TCR beta chain was seen more than once but under ten times. These data originate in a study of cytomegalovirus exposure and HLA in healthy donors. The CDR3 has 16 amino acids. V lost 3 bases, J lost 7 bases, and 12 bases stayed unmatched. In germline, CDR1 is SGHTA, CDR2 FQGTGA. PCR amplification relied on 60 Vbeta primers (plus 13 Jbeta primers). Sequenced by immunoSEQ multiplex PCR; TCRdb stores in-frame clones only, minus some. The table includes 45,000 to 65,000 clones, 82% detected once. The chain employs TRBV7-3 and TRBJ2-7; TRBD2 matches at 10 bases. This receptor was taken from a woman aged 18-29 years in good health and CMV-seronegative. Sequences were obtained from PBMCs. CDR3 protein: CASSFPGLAMSGEQYF. CDR3 bases: TGTGCCAGCAGCTTCCCGGGACTAGCGATGTCGGGGGAGCAGTACTTC.